Listed below are T cell receptor beta chains from one sample, sequenced in a study. TCRdb re-derived calls from the RT-PCR reads in MiXCR, one entry per CDR3 protein. This table has approximately 720,000 distinct CDR3 sequences, 13% to 15% appearing once. Sequencing was carried out using memory CD4+ T cells from blood. The receptors were sampled from a female donor in good health, serving as a healthy control. Each CDR3 is given with its conserved first and last residue. The order of the fields is clone size, J gene, D gene, CDR3 length, V gene, CDR3 DNA, CDR3 protein. The D gene is left open where the match is weak. Some rows have no size entry. The others give once, few or many, or a class for an expanded clone.

clone size: -; J gene: TRBJ1-2; D gene: TRBD1; CDR3 length: 15; V gene: TRBV6-2/TRBV6-3; CDR3 DNA: TGTGCCAGCAGCCCTGCAGGGGGTCGAAACTATGGCTACACCTTC; CDR3 protein: CASSPAGGRNYGYTF
clone size: many; J gene: TRBJ2-4; D gene: -; CDR3 length: 11; V gene: TRBV27; CDR3 DNA: TGTGCCAGCAGCCACCGGAGCATTCAGTACTTC; CDR3 protein: CASSHRSIQYF
clone size: many; J gene: TRBJ1-2; D gene: TRBD1; CDR3 length: 16; V gene: TRBV7-2; CDR3 DNA: TGTGCCAGCAGCTTAGGAGGGGGCACTCTTAACTATGGCTACACCTTC; CDR3 protein: CASSLGGGTLNYGYTF
clone size: -; J gene: TRBJ1-2; D gene: TRBD1; CDR3 length: 16; V gene: TRBV7-9; CDR3 DNA: TGTGCCAGCAGCTTAGGGGGACAGACCTACCCCTATGGCTACACCTTC; CDR3 protein: CASSLGGQTYPYGYTF
clone size: -; J gene: TRBJ1-4; D gene: -; CDR3 length: 14; V gene: TRBV18; CDR3 DNA: TGTGCCAGCTCACCGAATGAGGGGAGTGAAAAACTGTTTTTT; CDR3 protein: CASSPNEGSEKLFF
clone size: -; J gene: TRBJ1-1; D gene: -; CDR3 length: 13; V gene: TRBV28; CDR3 DNA: TGTGCCAGCAGTGAGAGCCGTGGCACTGAAGCTTTCTTT; CDR3 protein: CASSESRGTEAFF
clone size: -; J gene: TRBJ2-1; D gene: TRBD2; CDR3 length: 19; V gene: TRBV10-3; CDR3 DNA: TGTGCCATCAGCCCGGGACTAGCGGGGCGGGGAAGCTCCTACAATGAGCAGTTCTTC; CDR3 protein: CAISPGLAGRGSSYNEQFF
clone size: few; J gene: TRBJ2-4; D gene: TRBD2; CDR3 length: 15; V gene: TRBV20-1; CDR3 DNA: TGCAGTGCAAACAGCGGGAGTCGGGCCAAAAACATTCAGTACTTC; CDR3 protein: CSANSGSRAKNIQYF
clone size: few; J gene: TRBJ2-7; D gene: TRBD2; CDR3 length: 17; V gene: TRBV7-3; CDR3 DNA: TGTGCCAGCAGCCGCGGGGTAGCGGGACCTTTCTCCTACGAGCAGTACTTC; CDR3 protein: CASSRGVAGPFSYEQYF
clone size: -; J gene: TRBJ2-7; D gene: -; CDR3 length: 13; V gene: TRBV27; CDR3 DNA: TGCCACTGTTGCACTCCTCATTATTACGAGCAGTACTTC; CDR3 protein: CHCCTPHYYEQYF
clone size: -; J gene: TRBJ2-1; D gene: TRBD2; CDR3 length: 16; V gene: TRBV6-2/TRBV6-3; CDR3 DNA: TGTGCCAGCAGTCGGCGACTAGCGGGGAGAAGGAATGAGCAGTTCTTC; CDR3 protein: CASSRRLAGRRNEQFF
clone size: -; J gene: TRBJ2-7; D gene: TRBD1; CDR3 length: 13; V gene: TRBV30; CDR3 DNA: TGTGCCTGTACGGGACAGAGATCCTTCGAGCAGTACTTC; CDR3 protein: CACTGQRSFEQYF
clone size: -; J gene: TRBJ1-3; D gene: -; CDR3 length: 16; V gene: TRBV20-1; CDR3 DNA: TGCAGTGCTCCCGCGGGGGGGGGGTTCTCTGGAAACACCATATATTTT; CDR3 protein: CSAPAGGGFSGNTIYF
clone size: -; J gene: TRBJ1-2; D gene: -; CDR3 length: 15; V gene: TRBV21-1; CDR3 DNA: TGTGCCAGCAGCAATCCCCACAGGGGGGTCTATGGCTACACCTTC; CDR3 protein: CASSNPHRGVYGYTF
clone size: once; J gene: TRBJ1-1; D gene: -; CDR3 length: 16; V gene: TRBV14; CDR3 DNA: TGTGCCAGCAGCCGGAGGGGAAGACAGTTTGACACTGAAGCTTTCTTT; CDR3 protein: CASSRRGRQFDTEAFF
clone size: few; J gene: TRBJ2-7; D gene: TRBD1; CDR3 length: 14; V gene: TRBV4-2; CDR3 DNA: TGTGCCAGCAGCAATGCCGGGACAGATTACGAGCAGTACTTC; CDR3 protein: CASSNAGTDYEQYF
clone size: -; J gene: TRBJ2-7; D gene: -; CDR3 length: 21; V gene: TRBV4-1; CDR3 DNA: TGCGCCAGCAGCCAAGGACACCCTATTCTAGGGTCTTGGGGAGTAGACTACGAGCAGTACTTC; CDR3 protein: CASSQGHPILGSWGVDYEQYF
clone size: many; J gene: TRBJ2-2; D gene: -; CDR3 length: 13; V gene: TRBV7-2; CDR3 DNA: TGTGCCAGCAGCCAACCTGGAACCGGGGAGCTGTTTTTT; CDR3 protein: CASSQPGTGELFF
clone size: -; J gene: TRBJ2-7; D gene: TRBD1; CDR3 length: 14; V gene: TRBV20-1; CDR3 DNA: TGCAGTGCCCGAAGACAGGGAGCTCCGGCCGAGCAGTACTTC; CDR3 protein: CSARRQGAPAEQYF
clone size: -; J gene: TRBJ1-4; D gene: TRBD1; CDR3 length: 17; V gene: TRBV28; CDR3 DNA: TGTGCCAGCAGTCCGCCGCAGGGACAGTTGGAAGGTGAAAAACTGTTTTTT; CDR3 protein: CASSPPQGQLEGEKLFF
clone size: few; J gene: TRBJ2-5; D gene: -; CDR3 length: 13; V gene: TRBV18; CDR3 DNA: TGTGCCAGCTCAGGCCAGGCGCAAGAGACCCAGTACTTC; CDR3 protein: CASSGQAQETQYF
clone size: -; J gene: TRBJ1-1; D gene: -; CDR3 length: 18; V gene: TRBV28; CDR3 DNA: TGTGCCAGCAGCCCGACTCCGAGGGGGTGGCAGGGGAACACTGAAGCTTTCTTT; CDR3 protein: CASSPTPRGWQGNTEAFF
clone size: many; J gene: TRBJ1-4; D gene: TRBD1; CDR3 length: 13; V gene: TRBV29-1; CDR3 DNA: TGCAGCGTTGTCCTCACAGGGGATCGCATAAAGCTTTTT; CDR3 protein: CSVVLTGDRIKLF
clone size: -; J gene: TRBJ1-1; D gene: TRBD1; CDR3 length: 15; V gene: TRBV7-9; CDR3 DNA: TGTGCCAGCAGAATAAGGACAGGGCGTGACACTGAATCTTTCTTT; CDR3 protein: CASRIRTGRDTESFF
clone size: -; J gene: TRBJ1-2; D gene: -; CDR3 length: 15; V gene: TRBV27; CDR3 DNA: TGTGCCAGCAGTTTGGCGGGCAGGGGAACCTATGGCTACACCTTC; CDR3 protein: CASSLAGRGTYGYTF
clone size: few; J gene: TRBJ1-1; D gene: -; CDR3 length: 13; V gene: TRBV10-3; CDR3 DNA: TGTGCCATCTCCTCTTCGCTGAACACTGAAGCTTTCTTT; CDR3 protein: CAISSSLNTEAFF
clone size: few; J gene: TRBJ2-5; D gene: TRBD2; CDR3 length: 17; V gene: TRBV5-1; CDR3 DNA: TGCGCCAGCAGCTTGTCGACTAGCGGGAGTGGGGAAGAGACCCAGTACTTC; CDR3 protein: CASSLSTSGSGEETQYF
clone size: -; J gene: TRBJ2-2; D gene: -; CDR3 length: 12; V gene: TRBV30; CDR3 DNA: TGTGCCTGGAGTCCGGGACCCGGGGAGCTGTTTTTT; CDR3 protein: CAWSPGPGELFF
clone size: -; J gene: TRBJ2-2; D gene: -; CDR3 length: 13; V gene: TRBV5-5; CDR3 DNA: TGTGCCAGCAGCTTGGAGCGGGTCCGGGAGCTGTTTTTT; CDR3 protein: CASSLERVRELFF
clone size: few; J gene: TRBJ2-3; D gene: -; CDR3 length: 13; V gene: TRBV2; CDR3 DNA: TGTGCCAGCAAAGGGGAGGTCCTAGATACGCAGTATTTT; CDR3 protein: CASKGEVLDTQYF
clone size: few; J gene: TRBJ2-1; D gene: TRBD2; CDR3 length: 17; V gene: TRBV4-2; CDR3 DNA: TGTGCCAGCGCCCGGGGGAGGGCCCTGGGGTCCTACAATGAGCAGTTCTTC; CDR3 protein: CASARGRALGSYNEQFF
clone size: many; J gene: TRBJ2-1; D gene: TRBD1; CDR3 length: 16; V gene: TRBV10-3; CDR3 DNA: TGTGCCATCAGTGGAGCGCGGACAGGGGTTTACAATGAGCAGTTCTTC; CDR3 protein: CAISGARTGVYNEQFF